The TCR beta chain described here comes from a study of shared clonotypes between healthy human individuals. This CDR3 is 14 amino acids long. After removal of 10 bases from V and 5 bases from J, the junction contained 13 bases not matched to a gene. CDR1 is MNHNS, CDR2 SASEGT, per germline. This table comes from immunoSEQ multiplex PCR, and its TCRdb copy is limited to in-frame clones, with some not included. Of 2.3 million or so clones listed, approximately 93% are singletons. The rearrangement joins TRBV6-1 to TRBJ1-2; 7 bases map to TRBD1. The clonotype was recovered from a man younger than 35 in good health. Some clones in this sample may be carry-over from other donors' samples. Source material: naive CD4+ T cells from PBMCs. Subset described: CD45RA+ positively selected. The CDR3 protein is CAIRRSGTAYGYTF. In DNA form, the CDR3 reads TGTGCCATCAGACGGTCCGGGACAGCATATGGCTACACCTTC.